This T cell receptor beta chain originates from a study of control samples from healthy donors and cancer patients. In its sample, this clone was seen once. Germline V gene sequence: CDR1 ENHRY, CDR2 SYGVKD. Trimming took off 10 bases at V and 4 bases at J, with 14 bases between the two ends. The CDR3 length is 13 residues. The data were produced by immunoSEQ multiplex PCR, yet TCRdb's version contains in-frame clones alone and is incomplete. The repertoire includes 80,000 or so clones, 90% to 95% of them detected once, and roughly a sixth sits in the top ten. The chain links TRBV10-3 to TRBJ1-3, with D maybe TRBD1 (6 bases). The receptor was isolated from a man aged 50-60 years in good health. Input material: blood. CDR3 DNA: TGTGCCACCTTGACAGGACTCGGAAACACCATATATTTT. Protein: CATLTGLGNTIYF.